This entry describes one T cell receptor (beta chain). There is no known antigen for this receptor. Per-nucleotide qualities are absent, and no much larger clonotype sits a single base away. The record originates from a study of cytomegalovirus exposure and HLA in healthy donors (dated by TCRdb to the late 2010s). In terms of the full investigation: The 670 or so repertoires of the first cohort and the 120 or so validation repertoires were produced on the same platform, according to a later analysis. Along with the approximately 650-subject first cohort, a separate validation cohort of around 110 different subjects was used. High-throughput TCR immunosequencing, statistical association of individual TCRs with disease status, and machine learning were combined to predict cytomegalovirus infection status. The study was designed to test whether signatures of past pathogen exposure could be identified by cataloging public T cell receptors.

As encoded in the germline V gene (reference sequence), CDR1 is DFQATT while CDR2 is SNEGSKA. The CDR3 runs 9 amino acids, cysteine and phenylalanine included. Only CDR3 DNA is held: 27 bases, read in frame from base 1. Overall results and qualifications from the work: In a later analysis, TCRs clustered in the first cohort were found to also tend to co-occur in the roughly 110 validation repertoires, with roughly 93% of cluster scores above 0. The classifier was reported to diagnose cytomegalovirus status with high specificity and sensitivity in both the original cohort and the validation cohort. According to the authors, the approach could potentially be generalized to other disease states and immunological phenotypes. Across donors, most TCR sequences were observed very rarely, whereas some public TCRs were present in many individuals. The study gave a list of over 150 TCR beta chains associated with cytomegalovirus. A later analysis lacked HLA typing for the validation cohort, so it scored co-occurrence in that cohort across all 110 or so repertoires. In vitro tests confirmed that a few of the cytomegalovirus-associated TCR beta chains recognize cytomegalovirus antigens.

The method was the immunoSEQ multiplex PCR assay. The study's processing was this. A statistical classification framework was built for diagnosing cytomegalovirus status from the catalog of TCR beta chain sequences. As stored in TCRdb, this immuneACCESS dataset retains in-frame rearrangements with V and J assigned. A fraction of the clones does not appear; measured against another copy, unresolved V genes explain less than half of the discrepancy, and the remainder lacks a known reason. For V, J and clone size, that table is used; D and trimming come from the DNA. The sample includes some 59,000 clones, with roughly nine tenths observed a single time. The leading ten clones occupy approximately 15% of the sample. Separate from the approximately 690-subject first cohort, the validation cohort of about 120 subjects was the group to which the donors belonged.

The chain was built from TRBV20-1 and TRBJ1-2; the D segment cannot be called with confidence. The TCR originated in a woman aged 18-29 years in good health and CMV-seronegative. Sequenced: PBMCs. The CDR3 amino acid sequence is: CSLNYGYTF. The bases read TGCAGCCTTAACTATGGCTACACCTTC.